One sample yielded the 24 T cell receptor beta chains listed below, sequenced in a study of identical twins. One entry per CDR3 protein, called by TCRdb with MiXCR from the 5' RACE reads. The table records about 690,000 distinct CDR3 sequences, approximately 6.1% of them present only once. Material: naive T cells sorted from blood. The receptors come from a man aged 18-30 years in good health.

A few counts support this clonotype. The chain is built from TRBV7-2 and TRBJ2-7, with 7 bases lining up with TRBD1. Per germline, CDR1 SGHTA and CDR2 FQGNSA. The CDR3 has 15 amino acids. After removal of 5 bases from V and 5 bases from J, the junction contained 12 bases not matched to a gene. This chain's CDR3 is CASSPHTTGNHEQYF. In nucleotides, the CDR3 is TGTGCCAGCAGCCCCCACACGACAGGGAACCACGAGCAGTACTTC.

This clonotype was seen only a few times. The chain recombines TRBV12-3 or TRBV12-4 with TRBJ1-5; no clear D gene. The length of the CDR3 is 13 residues. Trimming took off 1 base at V and 6 bases at J, with 7 bases between the two ends. CDR3 sequence: CASSLGLGQPQHF. The CDR3 region has the DNA TGTGCCAGCAGTTTAGGATTGGGTCAGCCCCAGCATTTT.

This clonotype came up many times. The chain recombines TRBV5-6 with TRBJ2-1; a weak D match, TRBD2 (6 bases). With 0 bases removed from V and 7 bases from J, the gap between germline ends came to 17 bases. Germline CDR1 reads SGHDT; CDR2 reads YYEEEE. This CDR3 has 16 amino acids. CDR3: CASSLVVAALGNEQFF. Written as DNA, the CDR3 is TGTGCCAGCAGCTTGGTCGTAGCGGCTCTAGGAAATGAGCAGTTCTTC.

The chain has TRBV27 and TRBJ2-3, with 11 nucleotides matching TRBD1. Germline V gene lookup returns CDR1 MNHEY and CDR2 SMNVEV (reference sequence). J lost 4 bases, V lost 1 base, and 1 base had no gene match. CDR3 length: 15 amino acids. The CDR3 DNA is TGTGCCAGCAGTTTATGGGACAGGGGGGCAGATACGCAGTATTTT. As protein: CASSLWDRGADTQYF.

This clonotype was seen more than once but under ten times. V and J are TRBV5-5 and TRBJ2-1, with 12 bases matching TRBD2. The CDR3 loop spans 17 amino acids. J gave up 8 bases and V 2 bases, and 11 bases lay outside the gene matches. Per germline, CDR1 SGHKS and CDR2 YYEKEE (reference sequence). The CDR3, as DNA: TGTGCCAGCAGCTTTCCCCTGCTAGCGGGAGGGCCCCATGAGCAGTTCTTC. Residues: CASSFPLLAGGPHEQFF.

Comments on this clonotype: The junction does not match germline at one end; this may be a read error. V is TRBV5-6 and J is TRBJ2-3; 11 nucleotides match TRBD2. The CDR3 runs to 13 residues. From germline, CDR1 is SGHDT and CDR2 YYEEEE. The CDR3 reads CASSLEGTSGLNF. CDR3 nucleotides: TGTGCCAGCAGCTTGGAAGGGACTAGCGGACTAAATTTT.

This clonotype has more than one count but fewer than ten. The DNA of the CDR3 is TGTGCCAGCAATTACCCGGCGGGAAAAAACATTCAGTACTTC. It is translated as CASNYPAGKNIQYF. The chain joins TRBV28 to TRBJ2-4; possible D gene TRBD2, 6 bases. Trimming took 7 bases from V and 4 from J, leaving 14 bases between them. CDR1 is MDHEN, CDR2 SYDVKM, per germline. This CDR3 contains 14 residues.

This clonotype was counted many times. The V call is TRBV7-9, the J call TRBJ2-5; 9 bases align to TRBD1. CDR3 size: 16 residues. Germline V gene sequence: CDR1 SEHNR, CDR2 FQNEAQ (reference sequence). The V and J ends lost 5 bases and 5 bases, in that order; junction bases with no gene match: 12. In DNA form, the CDR3 reads TGTGCCAGCAGCCTTAGACTGGGACAGGGAGGCGAGACCCAGTACTTC. Protein product: CASSLRLGQGGETQYF.

The chain carries TRBV28 and TRBJ2-7; possibly TRBD2 for D (6 bases). V was shortened by 8 bases and J by 5 bases, with 7 bases between the two germline ends. CDR1 is MDHEN and CDR2 is SYDVKM in the germline V gene. The CDR3 loop spans 10 amino acids. The CDR3 DNA is TGTGCCAGCGGGGGGAACGAGCAGTACTTC. It specifies CASGGNEQYF.

This clonotype showed up many times. The V and J genes are TRBV12-3 or TRBV12-4 and TRBJ2-3; tentatively, D is TRBD2 (5 bases). Trimming took off 5 bases at V and 0 bases at J, with 18 bases between the two ends. There are 17 residues in the CDR3. CDR3 amino acids: CASSTDVWASSTDTQYF. The CDR3 nucleotides are TGTGCCAGCAGTACCGATGTGTGGGCTAGCAGCACAGATACGCAGTATTTT.

This clonotype was counted between two and nine times. The genes are TRBV24-1 and TRBJ2-1, with D possibly matching TRBD1 (7 bases). V lost 4 bases to trimming and J lost 0 bases, with 15 bases between them. CDR3 length: 17 residues. Germline CDR1 reads KGHDR; CDR2 reads SFDVKD. Written as DNA, the CDR3 is TGTGCCACCAGTGACCCTTCAGGGGGGACCTCCTACAATGAGCAGTTCTTC. Encoded protein: CATSDPSGGTSYNEQFF.

This clonotype was recorded a few times. The chain couples TRBV20-1 to TRBJ2-7, with TRBD1 matching over 9 bases. V lost 0 bases and J lost 4; bases outside the gene matches: 7. The germline V gene encodes CDR1 DFQATT and CDR2 SNEGSKA (reference sequence). This CDR3 is built from 15 residues. The CDR3 region has the DNA TGCAGTGCTAGAGATTCGGGACAGGGTGATTACGAGCAGTACTTC. It yields the protein CSARDSGQGDYEQYF.

This clonotype was detected only a few times. The chain uses TRBV12-3 or TRBV12-4 and TRBJ1-1; perhaps TRBD1 as D (6 bases). Trimming left V 6 bases short and J 2 bases short, with 25 bases between. The CDR3 contains 18 residues. The CDR3 spells CASRADRDTAIQNTEAFF. The CDR3 bases are TGTGCCAGCAGGGCAGACCGGGACACCGCCATACAAAACACTGAAGCTTTCTTT.

This chain links TRBV19 with TRBJ1-2; 8 bases map to TRBD1. Germline V gene lookup returns CDR1 LNHDA and CDR2 SQIVND (reference sequence). With V trimmed by 9 bases and J by 6 bases, 9 bases remained unmatched. CDR3 length: 13 amino acids. As DNA, the CDR3 is TGTGCCAGCTCGACAGGGGCCCCTAATGGCTACACCTTC. Protein sequence: CASSTGAPNGYTF.

This rearrangement joins TRBV5-1 to TRBJ1-2; D is uncertain. The germline CDR1 and CDR2 sequences are SGHRS and YFSETQ. The length of the CDR3 is 13 residues. Between the trimmed V and J ends, which lost 0 bases and 3 bases, there was a span of 6 bases. CDR3 sequence: CASSLATYYGYTF. As DNA, the CDR3 is TGCGCCAGCAGCTTGGCCACATACTATGGCTACACCTTC.

The table lists this clonotype with many counts. The J gene is TRBJ2-1, the V gene TRBV5-5; D may be TRBD2 (6 bases). V lost 6 bases, J lost 6 bases, and 16 bases lay in between. The germline V gene has CDR1 SGHKS and CDR2 YYEKEE (reference sequence). The CDR3 is made up of 14 amino acids. As DNA, the CDR3 is TGTGCCAGCATCGCCCGGCTAGCGCCCAATGAGCAGTTCTTC. Encoded protein: CASIARLAPNEQFF.

This clonotype was counted many times. The chain has TRBV9 and TRBJ1-1; 7 bases are shared with TRBD1. Losses at the gene ends were 0 bases for V and 0 bases for J; bases not matched to a gene: 5. The length of the CDR3 is 16 residues. Germline CDR1 is SGDLS and CDR2 is YYNGEE. The CDR3, as DNA: TGTGCCAGCAGCGTAGGGGCAGACAGGGTGAACACTGAAGCTTTCTTT. This sequence encodes CASSVGADRVNTEAFF. The complete variable domain, with remaining parts taken from reference TRBV9 and TRBJ1-1, reads DSGVTQTPKHLITATGQRVTLRCSPRSGDLSVYWYQQSLDQGLQFLIQYYNGEERAKGNILERFSAQQFPDLHSELNLSSLELGDSALYFCASSVGADRVNTEAFFGQGTRLTVV.

This clonotype was seen at least ten times. This sequence joins TRBV27 and TRBJ2-7, with unresolved D. Per germline, CDR1 MNHEY and CDR2 SMNVEV (reference sequence). V lost 0 bases and J 4 bases, leaving 7 bases between the germline ends. This CDR3 has 13 amino acids. The CDR3 sequence: CASSLSIQYEQYF. The CDR3 nucleotides read TGTGCCAGCAGTTTATCGATCCAATACGAGCAGTACTTC.

This clonotype was counted only a few times. The CDR3 spells CSARNPSNSYNEQFF. Here the CDR3 DNA reads TGCAGTGCTAGAAACCCCTCAAACTCCTACAATGAGCAGTTCTTC. The chain links TRBV20-1 to TRBJ2-1; D remains unclear. V was pared by 2 bases and J by 0 bases, with 11 bases between. This CDR3 region has 15 residues. CDR1 and CDR2 (germline): DFQATT, SNEGSKA (reference sequence).

This clonotype was seen at least ten times. This chain links TRBV20-1 with TRBJ2-3; TRBD2 matches 7 bases. The CDR3 is made up of 14 amino acids. Germline loops: CDR1 DFQATT, CDR2 SNEGSKA (reference sequence). The V and J ends lost 3 bases and 5 bases, in that order; junction bases with no gene match: 8. CDR3 protein: CSARGRREIDTQYF. The CDR3 DNA reads as TGCAGTGCTAGGGGCAGGCGGGAGATAGATACGCAGTATTTT.

This clonotype came up many times. This chain joins TRBV29-1 and TRBJ2-7; 7 bases fit TRBD1. Per the germline V gene, CDR1 is SQVTM and CDR2 is ANQGSEA. The CDR3 totals 14 residues. V lost 6 bases, J lost 3 bases, and 11 bases stayed unmatched. The CDR3 nucleotides are TGCAGCGTCACCGGGACAGATAACTTCTACGAGCAGTACTTC. Protein sequence: CSVTGTDNFYEQYF.

The sample holds many counts of this clonotype. V usage is TRBV11-2 and J usage is TRBJ2-3; 10 nucleotides align to TRBD1. The CDR3 loop spans 15 amino acids. With V trimmed by 5 bases and J by 3 bases, 5 bases remained unmatched. The germline CDR1 and CDR2 sequences are SGHAT and FQNNGV. CDR3: CASSERTGGTDTQYF. In DNA, the CDR3 is TGTGCCAGCAGCGAGAGGACAGGGGGAACAGATACGCAGTATTTT.

This clonotype was observed a few times. The DNA for the CDR3 is TGCGCCAGCAGCCCCCATGGGGCCGTCTACGAGCAGTACGTC. Translating it yields CASSPHGAVYEQYV. V gene TRBV5-1 combines with J gene TRBJ2-7, with D possibly TRBD1 on 5 matching bases. The V gene's germline CDR1 is SGHRS and CDR2 YFSETQ. The CDR3 covers 14 residues. V was clipped by 4 bases and J by 3 bases, with 14 bases between them.

The chain couples TRBV5-6 to TRBJ2-5; D might be TRBD1 (5 bases). The CDR3 runs to 13 residues. Per the germline V gene, CDR1 is SGHDT and CDR2 is YYEEEE. The V gene lost 2 bases and the J gene lost 5 bases, with 10 bases spanning the gap. CDR3 residues: CASSLVGDETQYF. In DNA form, the CDR3 reads TGTGCCAGCAGCTTAGTAGGGGATGAGACCCAGTACTTC.